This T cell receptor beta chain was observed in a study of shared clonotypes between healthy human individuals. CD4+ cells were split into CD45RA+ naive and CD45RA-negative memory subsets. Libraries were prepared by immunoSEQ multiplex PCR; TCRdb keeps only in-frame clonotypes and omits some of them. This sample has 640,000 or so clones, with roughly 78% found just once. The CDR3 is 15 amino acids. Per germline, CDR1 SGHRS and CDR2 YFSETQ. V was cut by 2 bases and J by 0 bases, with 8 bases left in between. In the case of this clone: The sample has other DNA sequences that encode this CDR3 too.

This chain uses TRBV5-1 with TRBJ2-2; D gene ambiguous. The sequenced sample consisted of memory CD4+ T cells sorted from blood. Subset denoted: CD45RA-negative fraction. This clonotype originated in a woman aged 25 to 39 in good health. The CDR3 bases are TGCGCCAGCAGCTTCCAACAGTCGAACACCGGGGAGCTGTTTTTT. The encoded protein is CASSFQQSNTGELFF.